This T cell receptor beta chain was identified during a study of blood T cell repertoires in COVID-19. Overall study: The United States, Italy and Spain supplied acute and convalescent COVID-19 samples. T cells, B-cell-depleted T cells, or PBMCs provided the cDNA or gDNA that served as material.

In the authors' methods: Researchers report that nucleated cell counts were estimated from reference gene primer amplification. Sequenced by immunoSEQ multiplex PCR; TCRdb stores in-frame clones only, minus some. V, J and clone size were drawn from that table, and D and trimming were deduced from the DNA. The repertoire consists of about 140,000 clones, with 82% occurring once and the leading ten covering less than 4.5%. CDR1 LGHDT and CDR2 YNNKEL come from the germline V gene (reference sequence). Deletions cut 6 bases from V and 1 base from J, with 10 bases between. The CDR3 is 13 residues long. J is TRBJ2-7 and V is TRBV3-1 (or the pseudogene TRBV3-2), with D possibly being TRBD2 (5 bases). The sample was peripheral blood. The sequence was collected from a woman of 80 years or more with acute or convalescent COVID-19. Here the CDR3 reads CASSRTGSYEQYF. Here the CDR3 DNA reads TGTGCCAGCAGTCGGACGGGGTCCTACGAGCAGTACTTC.